The 8 T cell receptor beta chains below were found in one sample sequenced in a study of blood T cell repertoires in COVID-19. Assay used: immunoSEQ multiplex PCR; TCRdb lists only in-frame clones, some missing. The repertoire holds about 250,000 clones, with around nine tenths as singletons. Input material: peripheral blood. The receptor set was obtained from a woman between 40 and 55 years old who had recovered from COVID-19.

J is TRBJ1-4 and V is TRBV3-1 (or the pseudogene TRBV3-2); 11 bases fit TRBD1. The J segment lost 3 bases and the V segment lost 5 bases, leaving 8 bases of the junction unmatched. The germline gives CDR1 LGHDT, CDR2 YNNKEL (reference sequence). The CDR3 contains 17 residues. The CDR3 region has the DNA TGTGCCAGCAGCGACTGGGACAGGGGGATCTCTAATGAAAAACTGTTTTTT. Amino acid sequence: CASSDWDRGISNEKLFF.

Ten or more counts support this clone. This chain uses TRBV12-3 or TRBV12-4 with TRBJ2-3; 10 bases match TRBD2. There are 13 residues in the CDR3. Trimming removed 5 bases from V and 9 bases from J; junction bases left unmatched: 5. CDR3 in DNA: TGTGCCAGCAGTCTCCAGACTAGCGGGACGCAGTATTTT. Encoded protein: CASSLQTSGTQYF.

This clone was observed a single time. The V and J genes are TRBV21-1 and TRBJ2-1; TRBD2, the D gene given by the table, was not confirmed from the DNA. TRBV21-1 is deemed a pseudogene. This CDR3 has 16 residues. The CDR3 here is CASSKGTSGTPNEQFF. The CDR3 coding sequence is TGTGCCAGCAGCAAAGGGACTAGCGGGACCCCCAATGAGCAGTTCTTC.

On this clone itself: Other DNA sequences of this sample code for an identical CDR3. V is TRBV6-5 and J is TRBJ2-2; 11 bases line up with TRBD2. The CDR3 is made up of 14 amino acids. The V gene's germline CDR1 is MNHEY and CDR2 SVGAGI. Trimming removed 6 bases from V and 5 bases from J; junction bases left unmatched: 2. The CDR3 nucleotides are TGTGCCAGCAGACTAGCGGGAGTGACCGGGGAGCTGTTTTTT. As protein: CASRLAGVTGELFF.

The rearrangement links TRBV11-1 to TRBJ2-5, with D tentatively TRBD2 (5 bases). Germline V gene sequence: CDR1 SGHAT, CDR2 FQDESV (reference sequence). The CDR3 sequence is 14 residues long. V was pared by 7 bases and J by 5 bases, with 17 bases between. CDR3 DNA sequence: TGTGCCAGCACCCCGGTCAGGAGAGGGGAGACCCAGTACTTC. Encoded protein: CASTPVRRGETQYF.

This clone was seen a handful of times. The rearrangement links TRBV19 to TRBJ2-1; 12 positions match TRBD2. V gave up 1 base and J gave up 14 bases; unmatched junction bases: 6. CDR3 length: 14 residues. Germline V CDR1 and CDR2: LNHDA, SQIVND (reference sequence). The chain's CDR3 is CASSIGLAGERKFF. The CDR3 coding sequence is TGTGCCAGTAGTATAGGACTAGCGGGAGAAAGGAAGTTCTTC.

The CDR3 is CASSGTPEGEQYF. CDR3 in DNA: TGTGCCAGCAGCGGAACCCCGGAGGGCGAGCAGTACTTC. The V call is TRBV9, the J call TRBJ2-7, with D perhaps matching TRBD2 (6 bases). Germline lookup yields CDR1 SGDLS and CDR2 YYNGEE. The V end lost 3 bases, the J end lost 6 bases, and 13 bases lay between the germline ends. The CDR3 loop spans 13 amino acids.

The DNA of the CDR3 is TGTGCCAGCAGTTTCCTACGATCAGATACGCAGTATTTT. It is translated as CASSFLRSDTQYF. The V and J genes are TRBV12-3 or TRBV12-4 and TRBJ2-3; D unresolved. The CDR3 length is 13 residues. The V end was cut by 3 bases, the J end by 4 bases, with 8 bases between.